The 16 T cell receptor beta chains below come from one sample, sequenced in a study of early T cells in non-severe SARS-CoV-2 infection. TCRdb called the 5' RACE reads again in MiXCR, with one record for every CDR3 protein. The table records 25,000 or so distinct CDR3 sequences, about 2.7% of them present only once. Sequenced: whole blood. The source is an adult who was a healthcare worker with PCR-confirmed SARS-CoV-2 infection or an uninfected control (not recorded which).

This clonotype showed up many times. The chain links TRBV20-1 to TRBJ2-5; D is possibly TRBD1 or TRBD2 (6 bases each). Germline V gives CDR1 DFQATT, CDR2 SNEGSKA (reference sequence). The CDR3 consists of 15 residues. The V and J ends lost 3 bases and 9 bases respectively, with 23 bases between them. This CDR3 is CSASRGDFADAAQYF. CDR3 DNA: TGCAGTGCTAGTAGGGGGGATTTCGCGGACGCGGCCCAGTACTTC.

V usage is TRBV12-3 or TRBV12-4 and J usage is TRBJ2-3; D is possibly TRBD1 (5 bases). With 5 bases removed from V and 0 bases from J, the gap between germline ends came to 15 bases. The CDR3 length is 16 residues. The CDR3 DNA reads TGTGCCAGCAGTCGATCTCAGGGTATTAGCACAGATACGCAGTATTTT. The encoded protein is CASSRSQGISTDTQYF.

This clonotype has at least ten counts. The rearrangement uses TRBV27 and TRBJ2-2; TRBD1 agrees at 7 bases. Trimming cost V 3 bases and J 4 bases; bases outside gene matches: 5. CDR1 is MNHEY and CDR2 is SMNVEV in the germline V gene (reference sequence). The CDR3 totals 15 residues. CDR3 loop: CASSFDRVGTGELFF. As DNA, the CDR3 is TGTGCCAGCAGTTTTGACAGGGTGGGCACCGGGGAGCTGTTTTTT.

The chain carries TRBV5-1 and TRBJ2-5; tentative D call: TRBD2 (5 bases). This CDR3 has 15 amino acids. Trimming took off 0 bases at V and 0 bases at J, with 9 bases between the two ends. Germline CDR1 reads SGHRS; CDR2 reads YFSETQ. The CDR3 nucleotides read TGCGCCAGCAGCTTGGGTGGAGGATACCAAGAGACCCAGTACTTC. Its protein is CASSLGGGYQETQYF.

This clonotype was found many times. This chain links TRBV5-1 with TRBJ1-5, with a tentative D call TRBD1 (6 bases). Germline V CDR1 and CDR2: SGHRS, YFSETQ. Trimming cost V 4 bases and J 7 bases, with 15 bases left between them. The CDR3 covers 14 residues. This CDR3 reads CASSPGGAQQPQHF. CDR3 in DNA: TGCGCCAGCAGCCCCGGGGGGGCCCAACAGCCCCAGCATTTT. The variable domain in full, completed from reference TRBV5-1 and TRBJ1-5, reads KAGVTQTPRYLIKTRGQQVTLSCSPISGHRSVSWYQQTPGQGLQFLFEYFSETQRNKGNFPGRFSGRQFSNSRSEMNVSTLELGDSALYLCASSPGGAQQPQHFGDGTRLSIL.

This clonotype was seen repeatedly, ten times or more. The chain carries TRBV6-1 and TRBJ2-1, with a weak D call TRBD2 (5 bases). This CDR3 contains 15 residues. Germline CDR1 and CDR2: MNHNS and SASEGT. Trimming removed 8 bases at V and 0 bases at J, with 14 bases between. The chain's CDR3 is CASYGIPSSYNEQFF. CDR3 DNA sequence: TGTGCCAGCTACGGGATCCCGAGCTCCTACAATGAGCAGTTCTTC.

This clonotype was observed at least ten times. The chain employs TRBV29-1 and TRBJ2-3; the D is unclear. The CDR3 loop spans 13 amino acids. With 4 bases removed from V and 2 bases from J, the gap between germline ends came to 10 bases. Germline loops: CDR1 SQVTM, CDR2 ANQGSEA. CDR3 amino acids: CSVARPLTDTQYF. Written as DNA, the CDR3 is TGCAGCGTTGCGAGACCCCTCACAGATACGCAGTATTTT.

In this sample, this clonotype turned up many times. This chain links TRBV12-3 or TRBV12-4 with TRBJ1-5; 7 nucleotides align to TRBD1. This CDR3 is built from 12 residues. Unmatched junction bases numbered 6, after V lost 1 base and J lost 15 bases. DNA for the CDR3: TGTGCCAGCAGTTTAGTTCAGGGACAGAGGCATTTT. It encodes CASSLVQGQRHF.

At least ten counts were recorded for this clonotype. This chain joins TRBV11-2 and TRBJ2-3; possible D gene TRBD2, 5 bases. Trimming shortened V by 5 bases and J by 4 bases, and 16 bases separated the two germline ends. CDR1 is SGHAT and CDR2 is FQNNGV in the germline V gene. The CDR3 has 15 amino acids. The CDR3 reads CASSPRGPHSDTQYF. In DNA, the CDR3 is TGTGCCAGCAGCCCCCGGGGTCCACACTCAGATACGCAGTATTTT.

This clonotype was found many times. The rearrangement joins TRBV12-3 or TRBV12-4 to TRBJ1-1; no firm D call. There are 11 residues in the CDR3. The V and J ends lost 4 bases and 8 bases respectively, with 8 bases between them. CDR3 residues: CASSSWSEAFF. The CDR3 DNA reads TGTGCCAGCAGTTCATGGTCCGAAGCTTTCTTT.

This clonotype was seen ten or more times. V is TRBV5-8 and J is TRBJ1-1, with D perhaps TRBD1 (5 bases). Germline V gene sequence: CDR1 SGHTS, CDR2 YDEGEE. The CDR3 is made up of 15 amino acids. The V gene lost 0 bases and the J gene lost 0 bases, with 9 bases spanning the gap. CDR3 in amino acids: CASSLDSGMNTEAFF. The CDR3, as DNA: TGTGCCAGCAGCTTGGATTCAGGGATGAACACTGAAGCTTTCTTT.

Ten or more counts support this clonotype. This rearrangement joins TRBV6-1 to TRBJ1-5, with no clear D. This CDR3 spans 13 amino acids. Germline lookup yields CDR1 MNHNS and CDR2 SASEGT. Trimming shortened V by 6 bases and J by 4 bases, and 10 bases separated the two germline ends. CDR3 in amino acids: CASRREGNQPQHF. CDR3 nucleotide sequence: TGTGCCAGCAGACGGGAGGGTAATCAGCCCCAGCATTTT.

The rearrangement links TRBV9 to TRBJ2-2, with D perhaps matching TRBD2 (5 bases). V was shortened by 2 bases and J by 7 bases, with 12 bases between the two germline ends. This CDR3 has 14 amino acids. The V gene's germline CDR1 is SGDLS and CDR2 YYNGEE. The CDR3 nucleotides read TGTGCCAGCAGCGTTGACGCTAGCATCGGGGAGCTGTTTTTT. Translated: CASSVDASIGELFF.

In its sample, this clonotype was seen many times. The chain is built from TRBV5-1 and TRBJ1-2; 12 bases line up with TRBD1. CDR3 length: 15 residues. Germline V CDR1 and CDR2: SGHRS, YFSETQ. V was pared by 4 bases and J by 4 bases, with 5 bases of the junction left unmatched. The CDR3 DNA reads as TGCGCCAGCAGCCAAGGGACAGGGGGCGCCTATGGCTACACCTTC. Amino acid sequence: CASSQGTGGAYGYTF. The whole variable domain, filled in from reference TRBV5-1 and TRBJ1-2, reads KAGVTQTPRYLIKTRGQQVTLSCSPISGHRSVSWYQQTPGQGLQFLFEYFSETQRNKGNFPGRFSGRQFSNSRSEMNVSTLELGDSALYLCASSQGTGGAYGYTFGSGTRLTVV.

This clonotype was seen ten or more times. The V gene is TRBV7-2, the J gene TRBJ1-3, with no clear D. The CDR3 has 13 residues. The germline CDR1 and CDR2 sequences are SGHTA and FQGNSA. V lost 1 base and J 3 bases, leaving 4 bases between the germline ends. CDR3 DNA sequence: TGTGCCAGCAGCTTAGTATTTGGAAACACCATATATTTT. It specifies CASSLVFGNTIYF.

This clonotype was picked up many times. The rearrangement links TRBV6-1 to TRBJ2-7; D ambiguous. V lost 0 bases, J lost 2 bases, and 11 bases lay in between. The CDR3 is made up of 15 amino acids. Germline V gene data show CDR1 as MNHNS and CDR2 as SASEGT. CDR3 sequence reads: CASSEAFDAAYEQYV. The DNA of the CDR3 is TGTGCCAGCAGTGAAGCTTTCGATGCGGCCTACGAGCAGTACGTC.